This T cell receptor (beta chain) stems from a study of blood T cell repertoires in COVID-19. Study-level background: Samples of COVID-19 (acute and convalescent) were obtained from the United States, Italy and Spain.

The assay was immunoSEQ multiplex PCR, and TCRdb's table has in-frame clones only and misses some. This table holds about 260,000 clones, about 87% found once. CDR3 size: 14 residues. Germline assignment: CDR1 SGHVS and CDR2 FQNEAQ. The chain links TRBV7-8 to TRBJ2-1; a weak D match, TRBD1 (6 bases). Input material: peripheral blood. The clonotype originates from a woman in her 40s with acute or convalescent COVID-19. CDR3 protein: CSSAGTTARNEQFF. In DNA, the CDR3 is TGTTCCTCGGCCGGGACAACTGCAAGGAATGAGCAGTTCTTC.